The entry below gives a single TCR beta chain sequence along with its context. There are 13 residues in the CDR3. V lost 6 bases and J lost 4, with 12 bases in between. Per the germline V gene, CDR1 is GTSNPN and CDR2 is SVGIG (reference sequence). The data were obtained in a study of cytomegalovirus exposure and HLA in healthy donors. PCR used 60 Vbeta primers and 13 Jbeta primers. The assay was immunoSEQ multiplex PCR, and TCRdb's table has in-frame clones only and misses some. Of around 150,000 clones detected, more than 70% appear once; the ten largest clones hold approximately 3.4%. This chain links TRBV30 with TRBJ1-4; a possible D gene is TRBD1 (5 bases). The sequencing sample was made of PBMCs. The sequence was obtained from a man aged 40-49 years in good health and CMV-seronegative. In nucleotides, the CDR3 is TGTGCCTGTGCCGGGGGGTATAATGAAAAACTGTTTTTT. Its protein product is CACAGGYNEKLFF.